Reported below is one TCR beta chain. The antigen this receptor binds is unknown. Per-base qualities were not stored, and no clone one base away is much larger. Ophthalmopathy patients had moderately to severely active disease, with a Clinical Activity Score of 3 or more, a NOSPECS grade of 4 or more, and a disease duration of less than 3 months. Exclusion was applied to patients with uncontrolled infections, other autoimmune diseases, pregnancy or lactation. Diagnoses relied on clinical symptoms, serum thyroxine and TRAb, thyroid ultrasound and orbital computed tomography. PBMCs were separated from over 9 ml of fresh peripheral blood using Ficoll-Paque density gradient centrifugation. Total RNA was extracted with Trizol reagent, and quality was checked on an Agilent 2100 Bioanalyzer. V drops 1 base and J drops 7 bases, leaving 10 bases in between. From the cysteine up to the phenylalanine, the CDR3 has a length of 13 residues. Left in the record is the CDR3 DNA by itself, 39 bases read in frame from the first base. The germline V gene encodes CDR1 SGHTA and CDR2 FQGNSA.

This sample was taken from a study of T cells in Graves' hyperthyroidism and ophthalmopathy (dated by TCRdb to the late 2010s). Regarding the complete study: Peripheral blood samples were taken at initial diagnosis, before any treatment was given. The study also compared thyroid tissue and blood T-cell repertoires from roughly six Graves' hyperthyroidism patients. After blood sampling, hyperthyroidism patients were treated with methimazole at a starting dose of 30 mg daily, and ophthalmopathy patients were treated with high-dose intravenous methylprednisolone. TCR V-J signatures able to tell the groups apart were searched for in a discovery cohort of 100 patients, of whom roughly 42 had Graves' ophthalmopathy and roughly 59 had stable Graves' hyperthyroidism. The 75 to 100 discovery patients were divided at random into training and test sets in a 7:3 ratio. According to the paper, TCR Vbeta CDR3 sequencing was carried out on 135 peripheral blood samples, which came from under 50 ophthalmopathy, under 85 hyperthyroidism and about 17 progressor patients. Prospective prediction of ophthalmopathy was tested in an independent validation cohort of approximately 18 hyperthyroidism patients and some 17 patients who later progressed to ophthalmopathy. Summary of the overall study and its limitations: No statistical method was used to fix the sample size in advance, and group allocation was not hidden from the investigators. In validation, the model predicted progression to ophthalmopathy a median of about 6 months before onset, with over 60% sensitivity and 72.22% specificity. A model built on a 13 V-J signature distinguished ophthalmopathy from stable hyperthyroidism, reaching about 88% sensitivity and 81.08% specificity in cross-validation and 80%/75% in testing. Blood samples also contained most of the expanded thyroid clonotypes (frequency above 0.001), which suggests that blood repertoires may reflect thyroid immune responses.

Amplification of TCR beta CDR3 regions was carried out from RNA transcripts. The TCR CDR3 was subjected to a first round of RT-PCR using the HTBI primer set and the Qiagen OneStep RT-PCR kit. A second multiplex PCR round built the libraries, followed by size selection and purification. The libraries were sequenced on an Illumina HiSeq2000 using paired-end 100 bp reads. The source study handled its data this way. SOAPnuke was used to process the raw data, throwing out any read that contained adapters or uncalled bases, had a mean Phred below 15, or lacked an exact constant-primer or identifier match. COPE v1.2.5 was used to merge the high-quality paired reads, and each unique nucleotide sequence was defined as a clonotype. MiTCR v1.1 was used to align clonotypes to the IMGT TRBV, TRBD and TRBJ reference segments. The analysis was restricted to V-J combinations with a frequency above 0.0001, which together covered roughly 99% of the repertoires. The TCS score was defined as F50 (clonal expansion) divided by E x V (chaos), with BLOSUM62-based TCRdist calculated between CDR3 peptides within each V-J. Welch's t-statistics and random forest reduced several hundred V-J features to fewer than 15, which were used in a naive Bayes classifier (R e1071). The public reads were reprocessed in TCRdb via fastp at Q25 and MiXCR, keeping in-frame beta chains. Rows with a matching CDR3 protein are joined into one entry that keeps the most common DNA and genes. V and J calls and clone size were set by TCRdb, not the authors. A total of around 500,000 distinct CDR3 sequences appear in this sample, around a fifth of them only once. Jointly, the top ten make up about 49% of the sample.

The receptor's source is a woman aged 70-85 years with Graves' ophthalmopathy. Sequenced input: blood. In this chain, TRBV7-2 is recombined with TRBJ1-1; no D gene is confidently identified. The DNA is TGTGCCAGCAGCTTAGGTGTACAGTTTGAAGCTTTCTTT. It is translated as CASSLGVQFEAFF.